The T cell receptor beta chain described here comes from a study of human T cells and chemical hapten exposure. Time point given: healthy volunteer bleed at 6 weeks. Before extraction, the whole blood was not fractionated, and total RNA was taken from it. From the RACE reads, TCRdb called clonotypes with MiXCR, one entry per CDR3 protein. There are about 77,000 distinct CDR3 sequences in the sample; about 9.2% occur only once, and about 1.8% lies in the top ten. This clonotype was seen many times. Germline lookup yields CDR1 SGHRS and CDR2 YFSETQ. Trimming took 4 bases from V and 3 from J, leaving 6 bases between them. CDR3 length: 12 amino acids.

The receptor's source is a female donor in good health. Some clones in this sample may be carry-over from other donors' samples. The sequencing input was whole blood. The chain links TRBV5-1 to TRBJ2-3; D gene unclear. The CDR3 spells CASSTWTDTQYF. The CDR3 nucleotides read TGCGCCAGCAGCACCTGGACAGATACGCAGTATTTT. Based on the CDR3 plus reference TRBV5-1 and TRBJ2-3, the full variable domain is KAGVTQTPRYLIKTRGQQVTLSCSPISGHRSVSWYQQTPGQGLQFLFEYFSETQRNKGNFPGRFSGRQFSNSRSEMNVSTLELGDSALYLCASSTWTDTQYFGPGTRLTVL.